Listed below are T cell receptor beta chains from one sample, sequenced in a study of STAT5B mutations in CD4+ large granular lymphocyte leukemia. Clones were read by immunoSEQ multiplex PCR, and TCRdb kept only the in-frame ones, dropping some. Of around 29,000 clones detected, roughly 79% appear once; the ten largest clones hold around 1%. The sample consisted of CD4+ T cells from blood buffy coats. All receptors come from a human donor in good health. CDR3s include the opening cysteine and the closing phenylalanine or tryptophan. A D gene is named only where the DNA matches it firmly. Expanded clones get a size class; other rows say once, few or many, or leave the size out.

DNA: TGTGCCAGCAGCTCACTCCCGACAGGCAACACCATATATTTT
CDR3: CASSSLPTGNTIYF
V: TRBV7-9
D: .
size: .
J: TRBJ1-3

DNA: TGTGCCAGCAGCTCGCGACAGGGGCTCGGCGAGCAGTTCTTC
CDR3: CASSSRQGLGEQFF
V: TRBV7-2
D: TRBD1
size: once
J: TRBJ2-1

DNA: TGTGCCAGTACCCCTCGGCGGGGGGGAGCGAACACCGGGGAGCTGTTTTTT
CDR3: CASTPRRGGANTGELFF
V: TRBV19
D: TRBD2
size: .
J: TRBJ2-2

DNA: TGTGCCAGCAGCTTCTCCGGGACATCCTACGGAAACACCATATATTTT
CDR3: CASSFSGTSYGNTIYF
V: TRBV11-2
D: .
size: .
J: TRBJ1-3

DNA: TGTGCCAGCAGCTTAGTGGTCGGCTTCACAGATACGCAGTATTTT
CDR3: CASSLVVGFTDTQYF
V: TRBV7-2
D: .
size: .
J: TRBJ2-3

DNA: TGTGCCAGCAGCCCGACAGTCAACACTGAAGCTTTCTTT
CDR3: CASSPTVNTEAFF
V: TRBV6-6
D: .
size: .
J: TRBJ1-1

DNA: TGTGCCAGCAGCCGTGACAGGGGGGCGACTGAAGCTTTCTTT
CDR3: CASSRDRGATEAFF
V: TRBV6-1
D: TRBD1
size: .
J: TRBJ1-1

DNA: TGTGCCAGCAGCTTAATTGCGGCGGAGACCCAGTACTTC
CDR3: CASSLIAAETQYF
V: TRBV7-3
D: .
size: .
J: TRBJ2-5

DNA: TGCGCCAGCAGCCAAGTAGGAGGAATTACAGATACGCAGTATTTT
CDR3: CASSQVGGITDTQYF
V: TRBV4-1
D: .
size: .
J: TRBJ2-3

DNA: TGTGCCAGCTCACCACCGGGACAGGGTGATTCACCCCTCCACTTT
CDR3: CASSPPGQGDSPLHF
V: TRBV18
D: TRBD1
size: .
J: TRBJ1-6

DNA: TGTGCCAGTAGTCCCAGGGGCCTTGACACCGGGGAGCTGTTTTTT
CDR3: CASSPRGLDTGELFF
V: TRBV19
D: .
size: .
J: TRBJ2-2

DNA: TGTGCTAGTGGTTTAGGGACAGGGGGCGGTGAGACCCAGTACTTC
CDR3: CASGLGTGGGETQYF
V: TRBV12-5
D: TRBD1
size: .
J: TRBJ2-5

DNA: TGTGCTAGTGGTTTAGGGCAGGCGGTTGACACTGAAGCTTTCTTT
CDR3: CASGLGQAVDTEAFF
V: TRBV12-5
D: .
size: .
J: TRBJ1-1

DNA: TGTGCCAGCAGCGTAGGAAGCGGGGGGTGGGAGACCCAGTACTTC
CDR3: CASSVGSGGWETQYF
V: TRBV9
D: TRBD2
size: .
J: TRBJ2-5

DNA: TGTGCCAGCAGTCCGGGAGGACAGGGACCCACAGATACGCAGTATTTT
CDR3: CASSPGGQGPTDTQYF
V: TRBV6-6
D: .
size: .
J: TRBJ2-3

DNA: TGCGCCAGCAGCTCGATGTCCGGGACCTACAATGAGCAGTTCTTC
CDR3: CASSSMSGTYNEQFF
V: TRBV5-1
D: .
size: .
J: TRBJ2-1

DNA: TGTGCCAGCAGCTTAGAACAGCCACAGCCCCAGCATTTT
CDR3: CASSLEQPQPQHF
V: TRBV7-8
D: .
size: .
J: TRBJ1-5

DNA: TGTGCCTGGAGTGGGGAGGGGGACACTGAAGCTTTCTTT
CDR3: CAWSGEGDTEAFF
V: TRBV30
D: .
size: .
J: TRBJ1-1

DNA: TGTGCCAGCAGCCTGAACGGACTATTGAGCGGCGAGCAGTACTTC
CDR3: CASSLNGLLSGEQYF
V: TRBV27
D: .
size: .
J: TRBJ2-7

DNA: TGTGCCAGCCGGGTAGGCTCTGGGGCCAACGTCCTGACTTTC
CDR3: CASRVGSGANVLTF
V: TRBV2
D: .
size: .
J: TRBJ2-6

DNA: TGTGCCAGCAGCTCCGGGACAGCGGGTGGCTACACCTTC
CDR3: CASSSGTAGGYTF
V: TRBV6-6
D: TRBD1
size: .
J: TRBJ1-2

DNA: TGTGCCAGCCGACAGGGATCACTACTATCAGGGGGGGTCACTGAAGCTTTCTTT
CDR3: CASRQGSLLSGGVTEAFF
V: TRBV28
D: TRBD1
size: .
J: TRBJ1-1

DNA: TGTGCCAGCAGCCGTGGTAGAAATTCCTACGAGCAGTACTTC
CDR3: CASSRGRNSYEQYF
V: TRBV5-6
D: .
size: once
J: TRBJ2-7

DNA: TGTGCCAGCAGCTTATCTAGGGAATCAGGGGATGAGCAGTTCTTC
CDR3: CASSLSRESGDEQFF
V: TRBV5-5
D: .
size: .
J: TRBJ2-1

DNA: TGTGCCAGCAGTTTAGATCAGGGGGGCAAGGCCATACATTTT
CDR3: CASSLDQGGKAIHF
V: TRBV27
D: TRBD1
size: .
J: TRBJ1-5

DNA: TGTGCCAGCTCCGTTAACCGAGGGCCCCAGCATTTT
CDR3: CASSVNRGPQHF
V: TRBV19
D: .
size: .
J: TRBJ1-5

DNA: TGTGCCAGCAGTTACTGGGGAGAAAGCAATCAGCCCCAGCATTTT
CDR3: CASSYWGESNQPQHF
V: TRBV6-6
D: .
size: few
J: TRBJ1-5

DNA: TGTGCCAGCAGCGCGACTGGCTACAATGAGCAGTTCTTC
CDR3: CASSATGYNEQFF
V: TRBV6-1
D: .
size: .
J: TRBJ2-1

DNA: TGTCCCTTAACGGGGGAAAAGAACACTGAAGCTTTCTTT
CDR3: CPLTGEKNTEAFF
V: TRBV6-4
D: .
size: few
J: TRBJ1-1

DNA: TGTGCCAGTAGTATCGCCGTGAATAGCAATCAGCCCCAGCATTTT
CDR3: CASSIAVNSNQPQHF
V: TRBV19
D: .
size: .
J: TRBJ1-5

DNA: TGTGCCTCGGACAGGGGGTCTACTGAAGCTTTCTTT
CDR3: CASDRGSTEAFF
V: TRBV6-1
D: TRBD1
size: few
J: TRBJ1-1

DNA: TGTGCCAGCAGTCGAATTTATGTCGGGACACCGAACACTGAAGCTTTCTTT
CDR3: CASSRIYVGTPNTEAFF
V: TRBV27
D: .
size: .
J: TRBJ1-1

DNA: TGTGCCTGGCCCAGGAACACCGGGGAGCTGTTTTTT
CDR3: CAWPRNTGELFF
V: TRBV30
D: .
size: .
J: TRBJ2-2

DNA: TGTGCCAGCAGTTTGGGGGCGAATGAGCAGTTCTTC
CDR3: CASSLGANEQFF
V: TRBV28
D: .
size: .
J: TRBJ2-1

DNA: TGTGCCAGCTCAGGGACAGGGAGAGAGACCCAGTACTTC
CDR3: CASSGTGRETQYF
V: TRBV18
D: TRBD1
size: .
J: TRBJ2-5

DNA: TGTGCCAGCAGTCCACGACAGGGGGTAACCCTTGGGGCCCAGTACTTC
CDR3: CASSPRQGVTLGAQYF
V: TRBV28
D: TRBD1
size: .
J: TRBJ2-5

DNA: TGCGCCAGCAGCCACCAGGGGAGCGATGAGCAGTTCTTC
CDR3: CASSHQGSDEQFF
V: TRBV4-1
D: .
size: .
J: TRBJ2-1

DNA: TGTGCCAGCAGCTTGGGCGGCTACACCGACACCGGGGAGCTGTTTTTT
CDR3: CASSLGGYTDTGELFF
V: TRBV5-6
D: .
size: .
J: TRBJ2-2

DNA: TGTGCCAGCAGCGCCGGGACAGACGTTGACGACGAGCAGTACTTC
CDR3: CASSAGTDVDDEQYF
V: TRBV11-2
D: TRBD1
size: .
J: TRBJ2-7

DNA: TGTGCCAGCAGCCAGACCGGACAGGGCTCCTACGAGCAGTACTTC
CDR3: CASSQTGQGSYEQYF
V: TRBV28
D: TRBD1
size: once
J: TRBJ2-7

DNA: TGCAGCGTTGCCTGGTCTGAAGCTTTCTTT
CDR3: CSVAWSEAFF
V: TRBV29-1
D: .
size: few
J: TRBJ1-1

DNA: TGTGCCAGCAGAGAAAACACGAACACTGAAGCTTTCTTT
CDR3: CASRENTNTEAFF
V: TRBV2
D: .
size: few
J: TRBJ1-1

DNA: TGTGCCAGCAGTGTGCAGGGAGGCGATACGCAGTATTTT
CDR3: CASSVQGGDTQYF
V: TRBV25-1
D: .
size: .
J: TRBJ2-3